One and the same sample provided the 17 T cell receptor beta chains below, sequenced in a study of Graves' ophthalmopathy and Graves' hyperthyroidism. The study amplified TCR beta CDR3 regions using RNA transcripts. Second-round multiplex PCR came after a first-round RT-PCR that employed HTBI primers. MiXCR, applied by TCRdb to the multiplex PCR reads, yields one record per CDR3 protein. Among about 1.1 million distinct CDR3 sequences listed, 35% to 40% were seen once. The sample consisted of peripheral blood or thyroid tissue (not recorded which). Source of these receptors: an adult man with Graves' hyperthyroidism.

In its sample, this clonotype was seen a few times. The V call is TRBV19, the J call TRBJ1-6, with D perhaps TRBD1 (6 bases). Trimming stripped 4 bases from V and 8 bases from J, with 18 bases between. Germline-derived CDR1 and CDR2 are LNHDA and SQIVND (reference sequence). This CDR3 has 16 amino acids. The CDR3 here is CASSTTPRGVDSPLHF. CDR3 DNA sequence: TGTGCCAGTAGTACGACACCCAGGGGCGTAGATTCACCCCTCCACTTT.

The chain combines TRBV10-2 with TRBJ2-7; D may be TRBD1 or TRBD2 (5 bases each). This CDR3 is 14 amino acids long. V lost 4 bases and J lost 2, with 12 bases in between. Germline loops: CDR1 WSHSY, CDR2 SAAADI. CDR3 sequence (DNA): TGCGCCAGCAGTGCTAGGGACGTGGCCTACGAGCAGTACTTC. It specifies CASSARDVAYEQYF.

This clonotype was counted between two and nine times. This chain joins TRBV7-2 and TRBJ2-5, with 8 bases fitting TRBD2. Trimming cost V 7 bases and J 5 bases; bases outside gene matches: 6. The CDR3 is made up of 13 amino acids. In germline, CDR1 is SGHTA, CDR2 FQGNSA. CDR3 in amino acids: CASTQRGQETQYF. The CDR3 nucleotides read TGTGCCAGCACCCAGCGGGGGCAGGAGACCCAGTACTTC. Full variable domain (rest looked up from reference TRBV7-2 and TRBJ2-5): GAGVSQSPSNKVTEKGKDVELRCDPISGHTALYWYRQSLGQGLEFLIYFQGNSAPDKSGLPSDRFSAERTGGSVSTLTIQRTQQEDSAVYLCASTQRGQETQYFGPGTRLLVL.

The chain is built from TRBV15 and TRBJ1-2; TRBD1 is a possible D gene (5 bases). Germline V lookup: CDR1 LNHNV, CDR2 YYDKDF (reference sequence). Trimming took 2 bases from V and 12 from J, leaving 19 bases between them. The CDR3 is 14 amino acids. CDR3 DNA: TGTGCCACCAGCAGACCGCAGGGATTCTCTGGAAACACCTTC. It is translated as CATSRPQGFSGNTF.

In this sample, this clonotype turned up many times. The rearrangement links TRBV6-5 to TRBJ2-7; a possible D gene is TRBD2 (5 bases). Trimming cost V 6 bases and J 7 bases, with 10 bases left between them. CDR1 is MNHEY and CDR2 is SVGAGI in the germline V gene. This CDR3 spans 11 amino acids. CDR3 loop: CASRLAWEQYF. In DNA, the CDR3 is TGTGCCAGCAGGCTAGCTTGGGAGCAGTACTTC.

V and J are TRBV7-2 and TRBJ2-6; 10 nucleotides agree with TRBD1. The junction had 9 bases not matched to a gene; V was cut back by 5 bases and J by 2 bases. CDR3 size: 18 residues. Germline V CDR1 and CDR2: SGHTA, FQGNSA. The CDR3 here is CASSIGQGVLPGANVLTF. The CDR3, as DNA: TGTGCCAGCAGCATCGGACAGGGGGTTCTTCCTGGGGCCAACGTCCTGACTTTC.

A word on this clonotype: This clone may be a read error of a much larger clone one base away. The chain employs TRBV29-1 and TRBJ2-7; D possibly uses TRBD1 or TRBD2 (5 bases each). Trimming removed 5 bases at V and 0 bases at J, with 23 bases between. CDR1 and CDR2 from the germline V gene are SQVTM and ANQGSEA. The CDR3 covers 17 residues. In DNA, the CDR3 is TGCAGCGTTACGTGGGATGGACGGGGCAACTTCTCCTACGAGCAGTACTTC. Amino acid sequence: CSVTWDGRGNFSYEQYF.

This clonotype occurred many times. The rearrangement joins TRBV7-9 to TRBJ2-5, with a tentative D call TRBD2 (5 bases). Deletions cut 5 bases from V and 4 bases from J, with 14 bases between. The CDR3 runs 14 residues. Germline values: CDR1 SEHNR, CDR2 FQNEAQ (reference sequence). The CDR3 nucleotides read TGTGCCAGCAGCCTGTCACTGGCGGGAGAGACCCAGTACTTC. As protein: CASSLSLAGETQYF.

This clonotype was seen at least ten times. The chain carries TRBV29-1 and TRBJ2-2; 7 bases match TRBD1. Germline CDR1 is SQVTM and CDR2 is ANQGSEA. J was trimmed by 7 bases and V by 7 bases; bases with no gene match: 3. The CDR3 totals 11 residues. The CDR3 sequence: CSAGTVGELFF. CDR3 nucleotide sequence: TGCAGCGCTGGGACAGTCGGGGAGCTGTTTTTT.

Turning to this clonotype: One end of the junction fails to match germline, which may point to a read error. The genes are TRBV7-6 and TRBJ2-6, with D possibly TRBD1 on 6 matching bases. The CDR3 length is 14 residues. Germline V CDR1 and CDR2: SGHVS, FNYEAQ. The CDR3 bases are TGTGCCAGCAGCTATTATGGGGGCGCCGTCACTGAAGCTTTC. It is translated as CASSYYGGAVTEAF.

The chain joins TRBV25-1 to TRBJ2-7; possible D gene TRBD2, 5 bases. Per the germline V gene, CDR1 is MGHDK and CDR2 is SYGVNS. The germline V and J ends were trimmed by 8 bases and 2 bases, with 19 bases remaining between them. The CDR3 sequence is 15 residues long. The CDR3 loop reads CASGPREAVAYEQYF. The CDR3 DNA follows: TGTGCCAGCGGCCCCCGGGAAGCGGTTGCCTACGAGCAGTACTTC.

Many counts were recorded for this clonotype. The chain employs TRBV20-1 and TRBJ2-7; possible D gene TRBD2, 5 bases. Per germline, CDR1 DFQATT and CDR2 SNEGSKA (reference sequence). Trimming cost V 0 bases and J 0 bases, with 15 bases left between them. CDR3 length: 16 amino acids. The CDR3 loop is CSARDEMRVSSYEQYF. Here the CDR3 DNA reads TGCAGTGCTAGAGATGAAATGAGGGTTAGCTCCTACGAGCAGTACTTC.

This clonotype was observed a handful of times. The chain has TRBV24-1 and TRBJ2-2; D ambiguous. This CDR3 contains 14 residues. The V end lost 6 bases, the J end lost 1 base, and 8 bases lay between the germline ends. CDR1 KGHDR and CDR2 SFDVKD come from the germline V gene. CDR3 coding DNA: TGTGCCACCAGTTCAGGTTGGAACACCGGGGAGCTGTTTTTT. Amino acids: CATSSGWNTGELFF.

This chain links TRBV20-1 with TRBJ2-7; D is ambiguous. V shed 5 bases and J shed 2 bases, with 10 bases lying between them. CDR3 length: 12 amino acids. The germline V gene encodes CDR1 DFQATT and CDR2 SNEGSKA (reference sequence). CDR3 loop: CSASSDPYEQYF. In nucleotides, the CDR3 is TGCAGTGCTTCAAGTGACCCCTACGAGCAGTACTTC.

This clonotype was recorded many times. CDR3 in DNA: TGCAGCGTTCCGGGAACCCGGGAGGGTGGCTACACCTTC. As protein: CSVPGTREGGYTF. The chain employs TRBV29-1 and TRBJ1-2; D not certain. Germline loops: CDR1 SQVTM, CDR2 ANQGSEA. The ends were cut back, 5 bases at V and 7 bases at J, with 17 bases in the middle. The length of the CDR3 is 13 residues.

The rearrangement links TRBV5-1 to TRBJ1-1, with a tentative D call TRBD1 (5 bases). V lost 5 bases to trimming and J lost 2 bases, with 22 bases between them. This CDR3 is 17 amino acids long. Germline V gives CDR1 SGHRS, CDR2 YFSETQ. The CDR3 sequence is CASSPRLRTDTNTEAFF. CDR3 coding DNA: TGCGCCAGCAGTCCTCGTTTGCGAACGGACACCAACACTGAAGCTTTCTTT.

This clonotype was picked up many times. This chain joins TRBV7-3 and TRBJ1-6; D gene unclear. The germline V gene has CDR1 SGHTA and CDR2 FQGTGA. The CDR3 totals 15 residues. The V gene lost 4 bases and the J gene lost 8 bases, with 15 bases spanning the gap. CDR3 region: CASSYRAGRDSPLHF. The CDR3, as DNA: TGTGCCAGCAGCTACCGAGCCGGGCGGGATTCACCCCTCCACTTT.